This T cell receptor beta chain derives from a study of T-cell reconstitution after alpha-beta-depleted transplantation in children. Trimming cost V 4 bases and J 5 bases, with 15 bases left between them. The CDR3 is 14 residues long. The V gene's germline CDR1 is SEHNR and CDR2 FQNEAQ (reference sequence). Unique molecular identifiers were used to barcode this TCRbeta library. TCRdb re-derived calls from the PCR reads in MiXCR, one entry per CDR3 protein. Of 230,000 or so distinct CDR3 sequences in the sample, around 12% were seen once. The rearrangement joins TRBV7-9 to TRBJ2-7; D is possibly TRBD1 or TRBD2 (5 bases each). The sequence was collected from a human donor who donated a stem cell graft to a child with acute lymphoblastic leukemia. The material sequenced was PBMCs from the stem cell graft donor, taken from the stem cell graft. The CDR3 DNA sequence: TGTGCCAGCAGCTCTCCTACATGGGGGAACGAGCAGTACTTC. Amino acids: CASSSPTWGNEQYF.